This is a list of T cell receptor beta chains from one sample in a study of metastatic and nonmetastatic thyroid tumors. TCRdb re-called clones from the PCR reads using MiXCR. The sample records about 4,900 clones, under 30% being singletons. Sample: adjacent normal tissue. Receptors originate from a female donor with papillary thyroid cancer or a benign thyroid nodule (not recorded which). Some clones in this sample may be carry-over from other donors' samples. CDR3s include the opening cysteine and the closing phenylalanine or tryptophan. The D gene is left open where the match is weak. Size is stated for part of the rows, as once, few or many counts, or as a class when the clone is expanded.

clone size: -
D gene: TRBD2
V gene: TRBV20-1
J gene: TRBJ2-1
CDR3 DNA: TGCAGTGCTAGCCCTCTGCCTCTGGGGGGCCAAGCGGGAGGTGCATACAATGATCAGTTCTTC
CDR3 protein: CSASPLPLGGQAGGAYNDQFF

clone size: few
D gene: -
V gene: TRBV27
J gene: TRBJ1-1
CDR3 DNA: TGTGCCAGCAGGGTAACAGGCGGCGGTATGGACACTGAAGCTTTCTTT
CDR3 protein: CASRVTGGGMDTEAFF

clone size: few
D gene: -
V gene: TRBV7-2
J gene: TRBJ2-3
CDR3 DNA: TGTGCCAGCACCCCCCCCACAGATACGCAGTATTTT
CDR3 protein: CASTPPTDTQYF

clone size: -
D gene: -
V gene: TRBV12-5
J gene: TRBJ2-2
CDR3 DNA: TGTGCTAGTGCCGCAGATCAACGGTGTAGCACGAACACCGGGGAGCTCTTTTTT
CDR3 protein: CASAADQRCSTNTGELFF

clone size: few
D gene: -
V gene: TRBV10-1
J gene: TRBJ2-2
CDR3 DNA: TGCGCCAGCAAAGTCCCCCAGGTTTACCCGAGGGCCGGGGAGCTGTTTTTT
CDR3 protein: CASKVPQVYPRAGELFF

clone size: -
D gene: -
V gene: TRBV2
J gene: TRBJ1-2
CDR3 DNA: TGTGCCAGCAGTGAAACGGTGACGGAACCCAACTATGGCTACACCTTC
CDR3 protein: CASSETVTEPNYGYTF

clone size: few
D gene: -
V gene: TRBV28
J gene: TRBJ2-5
CDR3 DNA: TGTGCCAGCAGCCATGCTTTGCAGAGCCATGGGACCCAGTACTTC
CDR3 protein: CASSHALQSHGTQYF

clone size: -
D gene: -
V gene: TRBV24-1
J gene: TRBJ2-1
CDR3 DNA: TGTGCCACCAGTCGTCGGCTCTGGGGCAATGAGCAGTTCTTC
CDR3 protein: CATSRRLWGNEQFF

clone size: medium-sized
D gene: TRBD2
V gene: TRBV11-2
J gene: TRBJ2-1
CDR3 DNA: TGTGCCAGCAGCTTAATGTCCCGGGACGGGGGGGTGCAGTTCTTC
CDR3 protein: CASSLMSRDGGVQFF

clone size: medium-sized
D gene: TRBD2
V gene: TRBV2
J gene: TRBJ2-1
CDR3 DNA: TGTGCCAGCAGCGGACTAGCGGGAGCTTCTGAGCAGTTCTTC
CDR3 protein: CASSGLAGASEQFF

clone size: large
D gene: -
V gene: TRBV6-1
J gene: TRBJ2-7
CDR3 DNA: TGTGCCAGCAGTGAAGGTTTTATAGGAGGGGTCCCATCCTACGAGCAGTACTTC
CDR3 protein: CASSEGFIGGVPSYEQYF

clone size: -
D gene: -
V gene: TRBV30
J gene: TRBJ2-1
CDR3 DNA: TGTGCCTGGAGTGTACTCGCGTCCTACCAAGAGCAGTTCTTC
CDR3 protein: CAWSVLASYQEQFF

clone size: -
D gene: -
V gene: TRBV11-2
J gene: TRBJ1-5
CDR3 DNA: TGTGCCAGCAGCCGGGCAGGGAGCAATCAGCCCCAGCATTTT
CDR3 protein: CASSRAGSNQPQHF

clone size: -
D gene: TRBD2
V gene: TRBV11-2
J gene: TRBJ2-2
CDR3 DNA: TGTGCCAGCAGCTTAGATGCGGGCCTAGCGGGAAAAGCCGGGGAGCTGTTTTTT
CDR3 protein: CASSLDAGLAGKAGELFF

clone size: many
D gene: -
V gene: TRBV30
J gene: TRBJ1-1
CDR3 DNA: TGTGCCTGGATTCGGACAGTTATGAACACTGAAGCTTTCTTT
CDR3 protein: CAWIRTVMNTEAFF

clone size: -
D gene: -
V gene: TRBV27
J gene: TRBJ1-1
CDR3 DNA: TGTGCCAGCAGGGGAACATGCGGCTTGATGAACACTGAAGCTTTCTTT
CDR3 protein: CASRGTCGLMNTEAFF

clone size: -
D gene: -
V gene: TRBV20-1
J gene: TRBJ1-1
CDR3 DNA: TGCAGTGCTAGTACAGCTAACACTGAAGCTTTCTTT
CDR3 protein: CSASTANTEAFF